This entry features one TCR beta chain sequence. Original handling: Quantification of nucleated cells was approximated via reference gene primer amplification. TCRdb keeps only in-frame clones here, not all; method: immunoSEQ multiplex PCR. From that table come the V and J calls and clone size; the DNA was used to work out D and trimming. The table records around 270,000 clones, 88% of them present only once. This entry comes from a study of blood T cell repertoires in COVID-19. For the study at large: The origin of the acute and convalescent COVID-19 samples was the United States, Italy and Spain. T cells, B-cell-depleted T cells, or PBMCs supplied cDNA or gDNA.

The germline V gene encodes CDR1 SGHNT and CDR2 YYREEE (reference sequence). The germline V and J ends were trimmed by 4 bases and 3 bases, with 11 bases remaining between them. The length of the CDR3 is 15 residues. Which cohort a participant joined came from the clinical history participants gave. Sequencing was carried out using PBMCs or T cells enriched from blood (not recorded which). V and J are TRBV5-4 and TRBJ2-6; perhaps TRBD2 as D (6 bases). This receptor was obtained from a woman in her 40s who had been exposed to COVID-19. The DNA of the CDR3 is TGTGCCAGCAGCCCGGGGGAAAGTGGGGCCAACGTCCTGACTTTC. The encoded protein is CASSPGESGANVLTF.